The 10 T cell receptor beta chains below were found in one sample sequenced in a study of blood T cell repertoires in COVID-19. The repertoire was sequenced with immunoSEQ multiplex PCR; TCRdb's copy has only in-frame clones and lacks some. Of fewer than 200,000 clones in the sample, approximately 85% were seen once. The sample consisted of peripheral blood. The receptors were sampled from a man aged 55-75 years who had recovered from COVID-19.

This chain links TRBV19 with TRBJ2-3; D is uncertain. This CDR3 is 12 amino acids long. Germline lookup yields CDR1 LNHDA and CDR2 SQIVND (reference sequence). Deletions cut 2 bases from V and 5 bases from J, with 5 bases between. The CDR3 coding sequence is TGTGCCAGTAGTATAACAAGAGATACGCAGTATTTT. Translated, it gives CASSITRDTQYF.

V usage is TRBV18 and J usage is TRBJ1-2, with TRBD1 matching 9 bases. The CDR3 is 15 amino acids. V was pared by 3 bases and J by 5 bases, with 7 bases of the junction left unmatched. The germline gives CDR1 KGHSH, CDR2 LQKENI. CDR3 in DNA: TGTGCCAGCTCACCGGGATGGGACAGGGAGTATGGCTACACCTTC. Its protein is CASSPGWDREYGYTF. Together with reference TRBV18 and TRBJ1-2, the CDR3 gives the full variable domain: NAGVMQNPRHLVRRRGQEARLRCSPMKGHSHVYWYRQLPEEGLKFMVYLQKENIIDESGMPKERFSAEFPKEGPSILRIQQVVRGDSAAYFCASSPGWDREYGYTFGSGTRLTVV.

The rearrangement links TRBV7-8 to TRBJ1-2; unclear D gene. CDR3 length equals 14 residues. Germline CDR1 and CDR2: SGHVS and FQNEAQ. Between the trimmed V and J ends, which lost 5 bases and 0 bases, there was a span of 10 bases. CDR3 DNA sequence: TGTGCCAGCAGCGAATGGCCCTCTAACTATGGCTACACCTTC. Protein sequence: CASSEWPSNYGYTF.

The rearrangement links TRBV18 to TRBJ2-1, with 9 nucleotides matching TRBD1. J lost 3 bases, V lost 6 bases, and 9 bases had no gene match. The CDR3 sequence is 16 residues long. Germline lookup yields CDR1 KGHSH and CDR2 LQKENI. CDR3 in DNA: TGTGCCAGCTCTTCCCGCCGGACAGGGGACTACAATGAGCAGTTCTTC. Its protein is CASSSRRTGDYNEQFF.

The V call is TRBV6-2 or TRBV6-3, the J call TRBJ2-1, with D possibly matching TRBD1 (5 bases). CDR3 size: 15 residues. Trimming took 0 bases from V and 8 from J, leaving 14 bases between them. Per germline, CDR1 MNHEY and CDR2 SVGEGT. As DNA, the CDR3 is TGTGCCAGCAGTTACTCGACGGACACGTACGATGAGCAGTTCTTC. This encodes CASSYSTDTYDEQFF.

The chain has TRBV6-5 and TRBJ2-3; D may be TRBD2 (7 bases). The CDR3 contains 15 residues. Trimming took off 6 bases at V and 2 bases at J, with 15 bases between the two ends. Per germline, CDR1 MNHEY and CDR2 SVGAGI. CDR3 sequence (DNA): TGTGCCAGCAGGGACCCCGGGGGGCCCACAGATACGCAGTATTTT. Its translation: CASRDPGGPTDTQYF.

The chain uses TRBV15 and TRBJ2-1, with TRBD2 matching over 9 bases. Trimming removed 0 bases from V and 4 bases from J; junction bases left unmatched: 10. The germline V gene encodes CDR1 LNHNV and CDR2 YYDKDF (reference sequence). The CDR3 extends over 18 amino acids. The CDR3 region has the DNA TGTGCCACCAGCAGAGAATCGACTAGCGGCGTCGTTTACAATGAGCAGTTCTTC. Protein product: CATSRESTSGVVYNEQFF.

This clone has a single count. The genes are TRBV7-3 and TRBJ2-3, with 12 bases identical to TRBD2. The V and J ends lost 5 bases and 2 bases, in that order; junction bases with no gene match: 5. The CDR3 has 16 amino acids. Germline CDR1 reads SGHTA; CDR2 reads FQGTGA. CDR3 sequence reads: CASSPGLAGFTDTQYF. CDR3 in DNA: TGTGCCAGCAGCCCGGGACTAGCGGGCTTCACAGATACGCAGTATTTT.

The V and J genes are TRBV15 and TRBJ2-1, with D possibly matching TRBD2 (5 bases). Deletions cut 1 base from V and 3 bases from J, with 10 bases between. The CDR3 runs 15 residues. Germline values: CDR1 LNHNV, CDR2 YYDKDF (reference sequence). Written as DNA, the CDR3 is TGTGCCACCAGCAGAGGTGACGGGGACTACAATGAGCAGTTCTTC. Translated, it gives CATSRGDGDYNEQFF. The full variable domain, completed using reference TRBV15 and TRBJ2-1, is DAMVIQNPRYQVTQFGKPVTLSCSQTLNHNVMYWYQQKSSQAPKLLFHYYDKDFNNEADTPDNFQSRRPNTSFCFLDIRSPGLGDTAMYLCATSRGDGDYNEQFFGPGTRLTVL.

V gene TRBV7-2 combines with J gene TRBJ1-1; 10 bases are a match to TRBD1. CDR1 is SGHTA, CDR2 FQGNSA, per germline. With V trimmed by 7 bases and J by 8 bases, 10 bases remained unmatched. The length of the CDR3 is 14 residues. CDR3 in amino acids: CASKRPGQGMEAFF. Written as DNA, the CDR3 is TGTGCCAGCAAACGTCCGGGACAGGGGATGGAAGCTTTCTTT.